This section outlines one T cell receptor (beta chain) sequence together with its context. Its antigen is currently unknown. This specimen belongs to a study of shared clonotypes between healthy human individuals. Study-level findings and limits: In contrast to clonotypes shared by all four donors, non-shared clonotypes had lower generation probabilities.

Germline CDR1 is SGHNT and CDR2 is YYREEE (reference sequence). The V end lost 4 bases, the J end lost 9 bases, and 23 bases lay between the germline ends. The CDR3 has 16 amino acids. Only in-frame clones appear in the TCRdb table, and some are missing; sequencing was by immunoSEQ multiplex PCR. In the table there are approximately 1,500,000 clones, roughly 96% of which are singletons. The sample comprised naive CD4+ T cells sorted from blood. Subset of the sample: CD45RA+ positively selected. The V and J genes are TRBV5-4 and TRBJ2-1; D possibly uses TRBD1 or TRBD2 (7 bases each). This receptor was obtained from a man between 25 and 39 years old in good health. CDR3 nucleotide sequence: TGTGCCAGCAGCCCAAAGACAGGGCGGGAGTTCGGTGAGCAGTTCTTC. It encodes CASSPKTGREFGEQFF.